These 21 T cell receptor beta chains originate from one sample sequenced in a study of shared clonotypes between healthy human individuals (dated by TCRdb to 2019 to 2021). To prepare the library, the immunoSEQ multiplex PCR assay was applied. TCRdb holds this immuneACCESS table with in-frame rearrangements only. Some clones are missing; in checked studies, unresolved V genes explain under half, and the rest has no known cause. This sample lists approximately 980,000 clones; 70% to 85% were detected once. Approximately 1.5% of the sample is taken by the ten largest. Input material: memory CD4+ T cells sorted from blood. The cell subset or site label here, explained by the study, means: CD45RA-negative fraction. Source of these receptors: a man aged 18 to 29 in good health.

This clone turned up a few times. The chain links TRBV6-4 to TRBJ2-1, with D tentatively TRBD1 or TRBD2 (5 bases each). Germline loops: CDR1 MRHNA, CDR2 SNTAGT. CDR3 length: 14 residues. Trimming stripped 6 bases from V and 4 bases from J, with 13 bases between. CDR3 DNA: TGTGCCAGCAGCATAGTGGGGGATTACAATGAGCAGTTCTTC. Its translation: CASSIVGDYNEQFF.

This chain links TRBV10-3 with TRBJ2-1, with 9 bases identical to TRBD2. This CDR3 has 15 amino acids. V lost 0 bases, J lost 5 bases, and 2 bases stayed unmatched. Germline V gene data show CDR1 as ENHRY and CDR2 as SYGVKD. Here the CDR3 reads CAISESLAGNNEQFF. CDR3 coding DNA: TGTGCCATCAGTGAGTCTCTAGCGGGGAACAATGAGCAGTTCTTC.

The J gene is TRBJ2-7, the V gene TRBV27; TRBD2 matches at 10 bases. Germline CDR1 MNHEY, CDR2 SMNVEV (reference sequence). V lost 2 bases and J lost 3; bases outside the gene matches: 7. The length of the CDR3 is 16 residues. CDR3 nucleotides: TGTGCCAGCAGTTTAGGTCGCGCTAGCGGGGGCTACGAGCAGTACTTC. Translating it yields CASSLGRASGGYEQYF.

This clone has just a few counts. CDR3 sequence: CASRHGQTQKETQYF. The CDR3, as DNA: TGCGCCAGCAGGCATGGACAGACACAAAAAGAGACCCAGTACTTC. This chain connects TRBV10-2 to TRBJ2-5, with D tentatively TRBD1 (6 bases). V lost 6 bases, J lost 3 bases, and 17 bases lay in between. The CDR3 contains 15 residues. CDR1 and CDR2 (germline): WSHSY, SAAADI.

The V call is TRBV9, the J call TRBJ2-3; D tentatively fits TRBD1 or TRBD2 (6 bases each). Deletions cut 2 bases from V and 2 bases from J, with 15 bases between. The germline V gene has CDR1 SGDLS and CDR2 YYNGEE. The CDR3 runs 16 residues. DNA for the CDR3: TGTGCCAGCAGCGTCCGTGGGGGGCCCAACACAGATACGCAGTATTTT. This translates into CASSVRGGPNTDTQYF.

About this clone itself: Other DNA sequences in this sample translate to the same CDR3. The chain couples TRBV14 to TRBJ1-1; D gene ambiguous. This CDR3 contains 13 residues. Trimming took 1 base from V and 2 from J, leaving 5 bases between them. CDR1 is SGHDN, CDR2 FVKESK, per germline. CDR3 amino acids: CASSQVVNTEAFF. As DNA, the CDR3 is TGTGCCAGCAGCCAAGTGGTAAACACTGAAGCTTTCTTT.

This clone was observed once. This chain uses TRBV5-6 with TRBJ2-3, with a possible D match to TRBD2 (6 bases). Trimming pared 0 bases from V and 9 bases from J, leaving 11 bases between. Germline V gene data show CDR1 as SGHDT and CDR2 as YYEEEE. The CDR3 contains 13 residues. The CDR3 sequence: CASSLVLAQTQYF. DNA of the CDR3: TGTGCCAGCAGCTTGGTTCTAGCGCAAACGCAGTATTTT.

This clone has only one observation. The chain is built from TRBV7-8 and TRBJ2-3; no firm D call. V was pared by 5 bases and J by 1 base, with 13 bases between. CDR1 is SGHVS and CDR2 is FQNEAQ in the germline V gene. This CDR3 is built from 15 residues. The CDR3 loop reads CASSSDRFGTDTQYF. The CDR3 nucleotides read TGTGCCAGCAGCAGCGATCGATTTGGCACAGATACGCAGTATTTT. Filled out from reference TRBV7-8 and TRBJ2-3, the complete variable domain reads GAGVSQSPRYKVAKRGQDVALRCDPISGHVSLFWYQQALGQGPEFLTYFQNEAQLDKSGLPSDRFFAERPEGSVSTLKIQRTQQEDSAVYLCASSSDRFGTDTQYFGPGTRLTVL.

A single count supports this clone. This CDR3 reads CASSSDGAPGYGYTF. CDR3 nucleotides: TGTGCCAGCAGCTCAGATGGGGCTCCGGGGTATGGCTACACCTTC. V usage is TRBV7-9 and J usage is TRBJ1-2; D perhaps matches TRBD1 (5 bases). This CDR3 has 15 amino acids. Germline CDR1 and CDR2: SEHNR and FQNEAQ (reference sequence). Trimming removed 4 bases from V and 5 bases from J, with 17 bases in between. The entire variable domain, with the rest obtained from reference TRBV7-9 and TRBJ1-2, is as follows: DTGVSQNPRHKITKRGQNVTFRCDPISEHNRLYWYRQTLGQGPEFLTYFQNEAQLEKSRLLSDRFSAERPKGSFSTLEIQRTEQGDSAMYLCASSSDGAPGYGYTFGSGTRLTVV.

This clone was observed a few times. The chain couples TRBV29-1 to TRBJ2-3, with D possibly matching TRBD2 (5 bases). The CDR3 has 11 residues. Germline assignment: CDR1 SQVTM and CDR2 ANQGSEA. V was trimmed by 6 bases and J by 1 base, leaving 5 bases between them. CDR3 protein: CSVRGTDTQYF. In DNA, the CDR3 is TGCAGCGTGAGGGGCACAGATACGCAGTATTTT.

The V call is TRBV6-6, the J call TRBJ2-1; a weak D match, TRBD2 (5 bases). V dropped 5 bases and J dropped 4 bases, with 9 bases sitting between them. Germline CDR1 MNHNY, CDR2 SVGAGI (reference sequence). This CDR3 has 13 residues. The CDR3 region has the DNA TGTGCCAGCAGTCAGGACTCGTACAATGAGCAGTTCTTC. Protein product: CASSQDSYNEQFF.

The gene calls are TRBV11-2 and TRBJ2-7; D remains unclear. The V end lost 2 bases, the J end lost 4 bases, and 6 bases lay between the germline ends. There are 12 residues in the CDR3. The germline gives CDR1 SGHAT, CDR2 FQNNGV. In DNA, the CDR3 is TGTGCCAGCAGCTTACACGGGTACGAGCAGTACTTC. This encodes CASSLHGYEQYF.

This sequence joins TRBV30 and TRBJ1-2; no definite D call. The CDR3 covers 14 residues. Per the germline V gene, CDR1 is GTSNPN and CDR2 is SVGIG (reference sequence). V lost 4 bases to trimming and J lost 4 bases, with 16 bases between them. Here the CDR3 reads CAWNRQALTYGYTF. The DNA of the CDR3 is TGTGCCTGGAATCGCCAGGCCCTTACCTATGGCTACACCTTC.

This clone was seen a handful of times. This chain connects TRBV18 to TRBJ1-5; TRBD1 might be the D (5 bases). The CDR3 extends over 14 amino acids. V lost 3 bases to trimming and J lost 3 bases, with 9 bases between them. Per germline, CDR1 KGHSH and CDR2 LQKENI. CDR3 DNA sequence: TGTGCCAGCTCACCGGACACGCTCAATCAGCCCCAGCATTTT. Amino acids: CASSPDTLNQPQHF.

The chain couples TRBV27 to TRBJ2-7; 10 nucleotides align to TRBD2. Germline V gives CDR1 MNHEY, CDR2 SMNVEV (reference sequence). CDR3 length: 14 amino acids. Trimming removed 7 bases from V and 6 bases from J; junction bases left unmatched: 9. The CDR3 protein is CASTPSGSRLEQYF. CDR3 nucleotide sequence: TGTGCCAGCACCCCTAGCGGGAGTCGGCTCGAGCAGTACTTC.

This rearrangement joins TRBV6-5 to TRBJ2-5; 7 bases agree with TRBD1. CDR1 and CDR2 from the germline V gene are MNHEY and SVGAGI. V shed 5 bases, J shed 4 bases, and the junction held 10 bases outside the gene matches. This CDR3 spans 15 amino acids. The CDR3 nucleotides read TGTGCCAGCAGTGCCCGACAGGGCGGGTTAGAGACCCAGTACTTC. Amino acid sequence: CASSARQGGLETQYF.

Note on this clone: Other DNA sequences in this specimen translate into the identical CDR3. The chain couples TRBV18 to TRBJ2-5; D could derive from TRBD1 or TRBD2 (5 bases each). Trimming removed 4 bases at V and 4 bases at J, with 10 bases between. Per the germline V gene, CDR1 is KGHSH and CDR2 is LQKENI. The CDR3 extends over 13 amino acids. The CDR3 protein is CASSLGTGETQYF. Here the CDR3 DNA reads TGTGCCAGCTCACTAGGGACGGGAGAGACCCAGTACTTC.

The chain has TRBV2 and TRBJ2-7; possible D gene TRBD1, 6 bases. The CDR3 loop spans 13 amino acids. CDR1 and CDR2 from the germline V gene are SNHLY and FYNNEI. V was shortened by 5 bases and J by 4 bases, with 12 bases between the two germline ends. In nucleotides, the CDR3 is TGTGCCAGCAGTCGGGACAAGATTTACGAGCAGTACTTC. It codes for CASSRDKIYEQYF.

In DNA, the CDR3 is TGTGCCATCGCAGCCGGGACTAGCGGGTTTGGGCAGTACTTC. Protein sequence: CAIAAGTSGFGQYF. This chain connects TRBV10-3 to TRBJ2-7, with 12 bases that match TRBD2. The CDR3 extends over 14 amino acids. Losses at the gene ends were 8 bases for V and 9 bases for J; bases not matched to a gene: 11. The V gene's germline CDR1 is ENHRY and CDR2 SYGVKD.

This chain uses TRBV7-2 with TRBJ2-3, with 7 bases fitting TRBD2. Germline assignment: CDR1 SGHTA and CDR2 FQGNSA. The CDR3 is 12 residues long. J was trimmed by 7 bases and V by 5 bases; bases with no gene match: 3. The CDR3 nucleotides are TGTGCCAGCAGCCTGCGGGAGAATACGCAGTATTTT. This gives the protein CASSLRENTQYF.

V gene TRBV19 combines with J gene TRBJ1-2; TRBD1 matches 8 bases. The CDR3 totals 15 residues. The germline V gene encodes CDR1 LNHDA and CDR2 SQIVND (reference sequence). Germline trimming cut 3 bases from V and 6 bases from J; bases unmatched to any gene: 9. The CDR3 spells CASSIPRAGGHGYTF. CDR3 coding DNA: TGTGCCAGTAGTATTCCCCGCGCAGGGGGCCATGGCTACACCTTC.